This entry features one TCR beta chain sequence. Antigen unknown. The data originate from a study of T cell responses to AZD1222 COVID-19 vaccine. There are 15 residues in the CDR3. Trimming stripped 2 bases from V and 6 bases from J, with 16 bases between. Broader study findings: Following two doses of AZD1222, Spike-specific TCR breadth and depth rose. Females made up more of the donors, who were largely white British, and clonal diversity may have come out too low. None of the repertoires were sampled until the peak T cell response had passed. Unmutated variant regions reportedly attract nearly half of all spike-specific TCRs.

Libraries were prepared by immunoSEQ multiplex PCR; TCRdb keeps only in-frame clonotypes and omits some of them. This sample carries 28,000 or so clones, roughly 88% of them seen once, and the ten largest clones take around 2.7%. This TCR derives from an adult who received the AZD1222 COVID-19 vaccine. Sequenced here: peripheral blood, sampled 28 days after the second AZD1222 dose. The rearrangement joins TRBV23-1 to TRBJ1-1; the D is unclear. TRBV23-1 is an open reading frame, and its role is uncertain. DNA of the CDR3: TGCGCCAGCAGTCAACCCGAGCCCTCAGGCTCTGAAGCTTTCTTT. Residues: CASSQPEPSGSEAFF.